Below, one T cell receptor beta chain is given with its context. Its antigen is still unknown. The V gene lost 1 base and the J gene lost 2 bases, with 2 bases spanning the gap. The germline gives CDR1 SGHTS, CDR2 YDEGEE. The CDR3 covers 12 residues. These data are taken from a study of T cell responses to AZD1222 COVID-19 vaccine. Study-wide points: Vaccination with two AZD1222 doses was followed by a rise in Spike-specific TCR breadth and depth. Distributed over spike, vaccine-associated CD4 TCRs predominated at 160-218 and 743-854. Baseline antibody screening turned up just six or seven seropositive AZD1222 recipients. Females made up more of the donors, who were largely white British, and clonal diversity may have come out too low.

Assay: immunoSEQ multiplex PCR; the TCRdb copy retains only in-frame clones and omits some. The table includes more than 90,000 clones, approximately 91% detected once. The chain combines TRBV5-8 with TRBJ2-3; D uncertain. The input for sequencing was peripheral blood, taken 28 days after the second AZD1222 dose. This sequence originates from an adult who received the AZD1222 COVID-19 vaccine. The DNA of the CDR3 is TGTGCCAGCAGCTTGTACACAGATACGCAGTATTTT. Protein: CASSLYTDTQYF.